The clone carrying this T cell receptor beta chain was seen only a few times. These data come from a study of regulatory and conventional T cells in RAG deficiency. The table came from immunoSEQ multiplex PCR; TCRdb's copy has only in-frame clones and leaves some out. The profile covers some 35,000 clones, with roughly 76% appearing a single time and around 3.4% taken by the ten largest. The sorted conventional CD4+ T cells were CD25-low and CD127-high, with genomic DNA sequenced. The CDR3 runs to 14 residues. Trimming pared 0 bases from V and 3 bases from J, leaving 9 bases between. Germline CDR1 reads SGHTA; CDR2 reads FQGNSA. This same sample was also taken into another study, of regulatory T cells. Per that study: The primer mix had 52 TRBV and 13 TRBJ primers.

The J gene is TRBJ2-7, the V gene TRBV7-2; D unresolved. This receptor was obtained from a human donor in good health. Sequencing used CD4+ effector T cells sorted from blood. The CDR3 bases are TGTGCCAGCAGCTTAGCGGGATCCGTCTACGAGCAGTACTTC. Its protein is CASSLAGSVYEQYF.